The next 5 T cell receptor beta chains were all read from a single sample in a study of cytomegalovirus exposure and HLA in healthy donors. Clones were sequenced by immunoSEQ multiplex PCR, and TCRdb holds only the in-frame ones, with some missing. Counted here are around 150,000 clones, approximately 84% occurring once; the ten biggest clones make up about 32%. Input material: PBMCs. These receptors were collected from a man younger than 45 in good health and CMV-seropositive.

The chain is built from TRBV4-2 and TRBJ2-7; 7 bases fit TRBD1. J was trimmed by 7 bases and V by 4 bases; bases with no gene match: 10. The CDR3 loop spans 14 amino acids. Germline V lookup: CDR1 LGHNA, CDR2 YNFKEQ. CDR3 in amino acids: CASSLGGGPLEQYF. CDR3 in DNA: TGTGCCAGCAGCCTAGGGGGCGGGCCGCTAGAGCAGTACTTC.

The chain joins TRBV9 to TRBJ2-1, with 9 bases matching TRBD1. CDR1 SGDLS and CDR2 YYNGEE come from the germline V gene. V trimming: 2 bases; J trimming: 13 bases; junction bases outside the gene matches: 16. This CDR3 comprises 16 residues. The CDR3 reads CASSVGHSGQGPHQFF. DNA of the CDR3: TGTGCCAGCAGCGTCGGACACTCGGGACAGGGCCCCCATCAGTTCTTC.

The V gene is TRBV9, the J gene TRBJ2-2; D is possibly TRBD2 (6 bases). Between the trimmed V and J ends, which lost 3 bases and 4 bases, there was a span of 19 bases. Germline V gene lookup returns CDR1 SGDLS and CDR2 YYNGEE. There are 17 residues in the CDR3. CDR3 loop: CASSERASVDFTGELFF. The CDR3 DNA reads TGTGCCAGCAGCGAGCGGGCTAGCGTGGATTTCACCGGGGAGCTGTTTTTT.

The chain joins TRBV9 to TRBJ2-1, with TRBD2 as a possible D gene (5 bases). CDR1 is SGDLS, CDR2 YYNGEE, per germline. This CDR3 has 16 amino acids. V was clipped by 0 bases and J by 7 bases, with 17 bases between them. The CDR3 nucleotides read TGTGCCAGCAGCGTAGGTGGCGGTCTATCGGGGAATGAGCAGTTCTTC. It is translated as CASSVGGGLSGNEQFF.

The CDR3 protein is CASNGLAGLDENNEQFF. CDR3 nucleotides: TGTGCCAGCAACGGACTAGCGGGCCTGGACGAAAACAATGAGCAGTTCTTC. This chain uses TRBV28 with TRBJ2-1; 11 bases map to TRBD2. The CDR3 runs 17 residues. Unmatched junction bases numbered 13, after V lost 7 bases and J lost 5 bases. CDR1 and CDR2 (germline): MDHEN, SYDVKM.